A selection of T cell receptor beta chains follows, all from one sample in a study of CD8 T cell repertoires and HIV-1 epitope variants. The table came from immunoSEQ multiplex PCR; TCRdb's copy has only in-frame clones and leaves some out. The repertoire has 2,000 to 3,000 clones, about 71% of them found once; the top ten carry approximately 45%. No antigen has been identified for these receptors. The source material was cultured CD8+ T cells derived from PBMCs. The receptors were sampled from a male donor with HIV. Each CDR3 is given with its conserved first and last residue. Size tells how often a clone was seen (once, few, many) or the class of an expanded clone, and some rows leave it out.

j_gene,v_gene,abundance,CDR3aa
TRBJ2-1,TRBV7-6,.,CASSPGQGPQYNEQFF
TRBJ2-1,TRBV27,.,CASSLGDSYNEQFF
TRBJ2-7,TRBV28,.,CASSFPTPGGRGPMHEQYF
TRBJ1-1,TRBV4-1,.,CASSQGWGMNTEAFF
TRBJ1-5,TRBV5-4,few,CASSFSGSNQPQHF
TRBJ2-1,TRBV4-1,.,CASSRASYNEQFF
TRBJ2-7,TRBV4-1,once,CASSRGGLADEQYF
TRBJ1-5,TRBV7-6,.,CASSLAVGQGSNQPQHF
TRBJ2-3,TRBV7-3,.,CASSSGGATDTQYF
TRBJ1-1,TRBV7-9,.,CASSLGQPGDTEAFF
TRBJ2-7,TRBV28,.,CASSRDRVNEQYF
TRBJ1-6,TRBV7-9,once,CASSLVGLGLDNSPLHF
TRBJ2-5,TRBV4-3,.,CASSQATGGLETQYF
TRBJ2-7,TRBV19,.,CASSIGHLTYEQYF
TRBJ1-2,TRBV4-3,.,CASSQELGSNYGYTF
TRBJ1-3,TRBV6-1,.,CASPSLSGNTIYF
TRBJ2-7,TRBV28,.,CASSFGDRGQYEQYF
TRBJ1-5,TRBV4-1,.,CASSPDGGSNQPQHF
TRBJ1-6,TRBV5-6,.,CASSLGAVSPLHF
TRBJ2-2,TRBV2,.,CASSEVRQVNTGELFF
TRBJ1-1,TRBV5-5,.,CASSLGVYTEAFF
TRBJ1-5,TRBV27,.,CASSGTGNQPQHF
TRBJ1-1,TRBV28,.,CASSLRLVANTEAFF
TRBJ2-1,TRBV11-1,.,CASSLAGQSYNEQFF
TRBJ2-1,TRBV2,.,CASSEPKDRVVGNEQFF
TRBJ2-1,TRBV4-3,.,CASSQLQGDEQFF
TRBJ2-3,TRBV29-1,.,CSVDGTGPSTDTQYF
TRBJ2-2,TRBV23-1,.,CASSQSTLYTGELFF
TRBJ1-6,TRBV14,few,CASSQGVQNSPLHF
TRBJ2-5,TRBV9,.,CASSAETGMEETQYF
TRBJ2-7,TRBV14,few,CASSQLDGPVHEQYF
TRBJ2-6,TRBV2,.,CASADPGGANVLTF
TRBJ2-1,TRBV6-4,once,CASRDGLHNEQFF
TRBJ2-1,TRBV29-1,few,CSVEDVFGGASYNEQFF
TRBJ1-2,TRBV28,once,CASSLGGMFSYGYTF
TRBJ2-7,TRBV6-1,.,CASSATSGGAGNEQYF
TRBJ2-7,TRBV30,.,CAWSGDGYEQYF
TRBJ2-1,TRBV5-1,.,CASSPVDSSSYNEQFF
TRBJ2-1,TRBV13,.,CASSSQGEGYNEQFF
TRBJ1-3,TRBV7-8,.,CASSLEWGSGNTIYF
TRBJ1-2,TRBV25-1,.,CASSEQGNYGYTF
TRBJ2-1,TRBV10-2,.,CASSTGNEQFF
TRBJ2-3,TRBV6-1,.,CASSEGVLHTDTQYF
TRBJ1-4,TRBV7-9,.,CASSLEINEKLFF
TRBJ2-1,TRBV5-1,once,CASSFQGRYYNEQFF
TRBJ1-2,TRBV2,.,CASSAWGTSGYTF
TRBJ2-5,TRBV19,few,CASSPRGRGETQYF
TRBJ2-1,TRBV19,once,CASSIAGWLAEGYNEQFF
TRBJ1-2,TRBV4-3,few,CASSQRIDYGYTF
TRBJ2-6,TRBV6-1,few,CASSEATRVTGTANVLTF
TRBJ2-7,TRBV6-1,.,CASSDQGSSYEQYF